These T cell receptor beta chains were read from a single sample in a study of T cell repertoires in cytomegalovirus infection. TCRdb re-called the reads with MiXCR, one entry per CDR3 protein. The sample includes around 710,000 distinct CDR3 sequences, 29% of them seen just once. For these receptors, no antigen is known. The sample here was cultured CD8+ T cells from PBMCs, taken from culture after CMV antigen stimulation. The receptors shown here come from a human donor in good health (CMV status not recorded). Some clones in this sample may be carry-over from other donors' samples. Each CDR3 is given with its conserved first and last residue. The D gene is left open where the match is weak. Only part of the rows carry a size: once, few, many, or a class if the clone is expanded.

D gene: TRBD2; clone size: few; V gene: TRBV19; J gene: TRBJ2-5; CDR3 DNA: TGTGCCAGTACCAATGGGCTAGCGGCCCAAGAGACCCAGTACTTC; CDR3 protein: CASTNGLAAQETQYF
D gene: .; clone size: .; V gene: TRBV6-1; J gene: TRBJ1-1; CDR3 DNA: TGTGCCAGCAGAGACCCCGGTACTCTTAACACTGAAGCTTTCTTT; CDR3 protein: CASRDPGTLNTEAFF
D gene: TRBD1; clone size: .; V gene: TRBV3-1; J gene: TRBJ2-1; CDR3 DNA: TGTGCCAGCAGCCTCCAGGGGGCTCAATACAATGAGCAGTTCTTC; CDR3 protein: CASSLQGAQYNEQFF
D gene: .; clone size: .; V gene: TRBV11-2; J gene: TRBJ2-1; CDR3 DNA: TGTGCCAGCAGCTCAGGGCCCAGGTCCGACAATGAGCAGTTCTTC; CDR3 protein: CASSSGPRSDNEQFF
D gene: .; clone size: .; V gene: TRBV25-1; J gene: TRBJ2-5; CDR3 DNA: TGTGCCAGCGTGGCGGGGTTAAGGGATCCTCTAGAAGAGACCCAGTACTTC; CDR3 protein: CASVAGLRDPLEETQYF
D gene: .; clone size: few; V gene: TRBV7-6; J gene: TRBJ2-7; CDR3 DNA: TGTGCCAGCAGCTTAATATTGCAGGGTTCCTACGAGCAGTACTTC; CDR3 protein: CASSLILQGSYEQYF
D gene: TRBD1; clone size: .; V gene: TRBV7-6; J gene: TRBJ2-1; CDR3 DNA: TGTGCCAGCGGACAGGGGCCTCCACCTATGAATGAGCAGTTCTTC; CDR3 protein: CASGQGPPPMNEQFF
D gene: .; clone size: .; V gene: TRBV27; J gene: TRBJ1-1; CDR3 DNA: TGTGCCAGCAGTTTAGCAGATGTGAACACTGAAGCTTTCTTT; CDR3 protein: CASSLADVNTEAFF
D gene: .; clone size: .; V gene: TRBV13; J gene: TRBJ1-3; CDR3 DNA: TGTGCCAGCAGCCCCCCGGGACGTCTGACTGGAAACACCATATATTTT; CDR3 protein: CASSPPGRLTGNTIYF
D gene: TRBD1; clone size: .; V gene: TRBV6-2/TRBV6-3; J gene: TRBJ2-1; CDR3 DNA: TGTGCCAGCCGGGACAGCCGATACAATGAGCAGTTCTTC; CDR3 protein: CASRDSRYNEQFF
D gene: .; clone size: many; V gene: TRBV7-2; J gene: TRBJ1-2; CDR3 DNA: TGTGCCAGCAGCTTAGTCTTCAGTTCTAACTATGGCTACACCTTC; CDR3 protein: CASSLVFSSNYGYTF
D gene: .; clone size: .; V gene: TRBV12-3/TRBV12-4; J gene: TRBJ2-3; CDR3 DNA: TGTGCCAGCAGTTTAGGGCTAGCGCCAGATACGCAGTATTTT; CDR3 protein: CASSLGLAPDTQYF
D gene: TRBD2; clone size: .; V gene: TRBV27; J gene: TRBJ2-3; CDR3 DNA: TGTGCCAGCAGTTTAAACCCACTAGCGGGGGTCGGAGATACGCAGTATTTT; CDR3 protein: CASSLNPLAGVGDTQYF
D gene: .; clone size: many; V gene: TRBV7-8; J gene: TRBJ2-1; CDR3 DNA: TGTGCCAGCAGCTTAGTTCGGCTTTCCTACAATGAGCAGTTCTTC; CDR3 protein: CASSLVRLSYNEQFF
D gene: .; clone size: .; V gene: TRBV20-1; J gene: TRBJ1-1; CDR3 DNA: TGCAGTGCTCCCGGAAACACTGAAGCTTTCTTT; CDR3 protein: CSAPGNTEAFF
D gene: .; clone size: few; V gene: TRBV29-1; J gene: TRBJ2-2; CDR3 DNA: TGCAGCGTTGAACCCTTGGGACAGAACACCGGGGAGCTGTTTTTT; CDR3 protein: CSVEPLGQNTGELFF
D gene: .; clone size: .; V gene: TRBV27; J gene: TRBJ2-1; CDR3 DNA: TGTGCCAGCAGGCTACTAGGGGCCACGAATGAGCAGTTCTTC; CDR3 protein: CASRLLGATNEQFF
D gene: TRBD1; clone size: few; V gene: TRBV5-6; J gene: TRBJ1-2; CDR3 DNA: TGTGCCAGCAGCCTTGGACTGGGACAGGGGGCACGGGGCTACACCTTC; CDR3 protein: CASSLGLGQGARGYTF
D gene: .; clone size: few; V gene: TRBV7-9; J gene: TRBJ1-1; CDR3 DNA: TGTGCCAGCAGGGGGGTCACTGAAGCTTTCTTT; CDR3 protein: CASRGVTEAFF
D gene: .; clone size: .; V gene: TRBV10-3; J gene: TRBJ2-1; CDR3 DNA: TGTGCCATCAGTGATGGGGACCGGGTACCCAATGAGCAGTTCTTC; CDR3 protein: CAISDGDRVPNEQFF
D gene: .; clone size: .; V gene: TRBV6-1; J gene: TRBJ2-5; CDR3 DNA: TGTGCCAGCAGTCTTGATAGATGGGAGACCCAGTACTTC; CDR3 protein: CASSLDRWETQYF
D gene: TRBD1; clone size: many; V gene: TRBV7-6; J gene: TRBJ1-1; CDR3 DNA: TGTGCCAGCAGCTTAGGGGGGGACAGGCGAGCTTTCTTT; CDR3 protein: CASSLGGDRRAFF
D gene: .; clone size: .; V gene: TRBV4-1; J gene: TRBJ2-1; CDR3 DNA: TGCGCCAGCAGCCAAGGGTTGGCGGAGAGTTCCTACAATGAGCAGTTCTTC; CDR3 protein: CASSQGLAESSYNEQFF
D gene: TRBD1; clone size: .; V gene: TRBV2; J gene: TRBJ2-3; CDR3 DNA: TGTGCCAGCAGTTCCGGGACAGGGGGCGCAGGTGATACGCAGTATTTT; CDR3 protein: CASSSGTGGAGDTQYF
D gene: .; clone size: few; V gene: TRBV7-9; J gene: TRBJ1-5; CDR3 DNA: TGTGCCAGCAGCGCCGGAGGGCCTAATCAGCCCCAGCATTTT; CDR3 protein: CASSAGGPNQPQHF
D gene: TRBD1; clone size: many; V gene: TRBV7-2; J gene: TRBJ1-2; CDR3 DNA: TGTGCCAGCAGCTTAGCGTGGCAGGGGGACGGCTACACCTTC; CDR3 protein: CASSLAWQGDGYTF
D gene: .; clone size: few; V gene: TRBV7-9; J gene: TRBJ2-5; CDR3 DNA: TGTGCCAGCAGCTCTAGCGTCGCCCCCCAAGAGACCCAGTACTTC; CDR3 protein: CASSSSVAPQETQYF
D gene: .; clone size: few; V gene: TRBV18; J gene: TRBJ1-2; CDR3 DNA: TGTGCCAGCTCACCATACACAGGGAATAACTATGGCTACACCTTC; CDR3 protein: CASSPYTGNNYGYTF
D gene: TRBD1; clone size: few; V gene: TRBV12-5; J gene: TRBJ1-2; CDR3 DNA: TGTGCTAGTGGTTTCGGACAGGGAGAGGACTATGGCTACACCTTC; CDR3 protein: CASGFGQGEDYGYTF
D gene: .; clone size: .; V gene: TRBV19; J gene: TRBJ1-6; CDR3 DNA: TGTGCCAGTAGCCCTAGGGTGGGTTCACCCCTCCACTTT; CDR3 protein: CASSPRVGSPLHF
D gene: TRBD1; clone size: .; V gene: TRBV25-1; J gene: TRBJ2-5; CDR3 DNA: TGTGCCAGCAGCCGAGGGGGCAGTGAGACCCAGTACTTC; CDR3 protein: CASSRGGSETQYF
D gene: .; clone size: .; V gene: TRBV4-1; J gene: TRBJ2-5; CDR3 DNA: TGCGCCAGCAGCCAGGGCCCTACGGAGACCCAGTACTTC; CDR3 protein: CASSQGPTETQYF
D gene: .; clone size: .; V gene: TRBV4-1; J gene: TRBJ2-1; CDR3 DNA: TGCGCCAGCAGCCAAGATGGCCTGGCGGGGAGATACAATGAGCAGTTCTTC; CDR3 protein: CASSQDGLAGRYNEQFF
D gene: .; clone size: .; V gene: TRBV4-1; J gene: TRBJ2-7; CDR3 DNA: TGCGCCAGCAGCCAGGGGGCTTCGCCGGCCTACGAGCAGTACTTC; CDR3 protein: CASSQGASPAYEQYF
D gene: .; clone size: few; V gene: TRBV7-6; J gene: TRBJ2-3; CDR3 DNA: TGTGCCAGCAGCCCTGGCAGGAGCGGCCCGATCACAGATACGCAGTATTTT; CDR3 protein: CASSPGRSGPITDTQYF
D gene: .; clone size: few; V gene: TRBV12-3/TRBV12-4; J gene: TRBJ1-4; CDR3 DNA: TGTGCCAGCAGTTTGTTTACTATTGAAAAACTGTTTTTT; CDR3 protein: CASSLFTIEKLFF
D gene: .; clone size: few; V gene: TRBV4-1; J gene: TRBJ2-1; CDR3 DNA: TGCGCCAGCAGCCAAGATGGAGGGACCGAGCAGTTCTTC; CDR3 protein: CASSQDGGTEQFF
D gene: TRBD1; clone size: many; V gene: TRBV7-2; J gene: TRBJ2-2; CDR3 DNA: TGTGCCAGCAGCGGACAGGGGAGTAGAGCCGGGGAGCTGTTTTTT; CDR3 protein: CASSGQGSRAGELFF
D gene: .; clone size: .; V gene: TRBV7-9; J gene: TRBJ1-5; CDR3 DNA: TGTGCCAGCAGTGGGAGTGAGGACCCCAGGGATCAGCCCCAGCATTTT; CDR3 protein: CASSGSEDPRDQPQHF
D gene: TRBD2; clone size: few; V gene: TRBV20-1; J gene: TRBJ2-1; CDR3 DNA: TGCAGTGCTAGACCGACTAGCGGGGGGGCTGGTAGCTCCTACAATGAGCAGTTCTTC; CDR3 protein: CSARPTSGGAGSSYNEQFF
D gene: .; clone size: .; V gene: TRBV6-6; J gene: TRBJ2-2; CDR3 DNA: TGTGCCAGCAGGCCCGGGGGCGCTGGCACCGGGGAGCTGTTTTTT; CDR3 protein: CASRPGGAGTGELFF